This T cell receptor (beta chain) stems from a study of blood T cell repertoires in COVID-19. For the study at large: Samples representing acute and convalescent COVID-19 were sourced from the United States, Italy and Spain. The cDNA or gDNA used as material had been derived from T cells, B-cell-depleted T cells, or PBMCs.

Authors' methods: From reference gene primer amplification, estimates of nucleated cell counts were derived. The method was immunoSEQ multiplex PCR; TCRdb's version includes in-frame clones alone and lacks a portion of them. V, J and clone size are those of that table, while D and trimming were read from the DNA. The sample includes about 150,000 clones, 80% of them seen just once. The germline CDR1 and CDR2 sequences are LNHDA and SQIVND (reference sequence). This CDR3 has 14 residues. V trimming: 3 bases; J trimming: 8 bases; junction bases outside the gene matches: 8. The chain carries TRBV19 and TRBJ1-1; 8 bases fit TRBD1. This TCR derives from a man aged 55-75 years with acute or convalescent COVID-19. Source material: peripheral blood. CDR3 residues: CASSMGYGTGEAFF. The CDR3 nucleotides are TGTGCCAGTAGTATGGGATACGGGACAGGAGAAGCTTTCTTT.